At least ten counts were recorded for the clone carrying this T cell receptor (beta chain). These data are taken from a study of T-cell reconstitution after alpha-beta-depleted transplantation in children. Looked up from germline, CDR1 is SQVTM and CDR2 is ANQGSEA. The CDR3 has 16 amino acids. V gave up 6 bases and J gave up 1 base; unmatched junction bases: 13. During its preparation, the TCRbeta library received unique molecular identifiers. One entry per CDR3 protein results from TCRdb running MiXCR on the PCR reads. The data contain about 460,000 distinct CDR3 sequences, over 9.5% of them singletons.

This clonotype originated in a child aged 2-15 years with inherited bone marrow failure, due to receive a stem cell transplant. The chain carries TRBV29-1 and TRBJ2-3, with 7 bases identical to TRBD1. Sequenced here: PBMCs, sampled before TCRalphabeta/CD19-depleted stem cell transplant. The CDR3 sequence is CSVAGPTGDGTDTQYF. The CDR3 DNA reads as TGCAGCGTCGCTGGGCCCACAGGGGACGGCACAGATACGCAGTATTTT.